This passage covers 9 T cell receptor beta chains from one sample sequenced in a study of vaccination effects on CD4 cells after COVID-19 (dated by TCRdb to about 2022). The antigens of these receptors remain unknown. Library generation was performed with the immunoSEQ multiplex PCR assay. In its TCRdb copy, this immuneACCESS table keeps in-frame sequences only and misses some clones. Where compared with another copy, unresolved V genes explain less than half of these, and the others have no known cause. The sample table records about 57,000 clones; around 73% of these occur just once. The top ten clones comprise approximately 4.5% of the sample. After around 11 days of culture, CD4+ T cells were isolated with the EasySep CD4+ T cell isolation kit. Participants received two doses of either the BNT162b2 or the mRNA-1273 mRNA SARS-CoV-2 vaccine. Sequences were derived from CD4+ T cells from PBMCs cultured without peptide, sampled after COVID-19 vaccination. The receptors here all came from a human donor who received a COVID-19 vaccine.

This chain uses TRBV29-1 with TRBJ1-6; D is uncertain. The V end was cut by 7 bases, the J end by 7 bases, with 17 bases between. Germline values: CDR1 SQVTM, CDR2 ANQGSEA. The CDR3 extends over 14 amino acids. The CDR3 nucleotides are TGCAGCGCCAAATTTCGGGAGCGGAATTCACCCCTCCACTTT. It codes for CSAKFRERNSPLHF.

This clone was detected only a few times. This rearrangement joins TRBV18 to TRBJ1-5; a weak D match, TRBD1 (5 bases). Germline V gene data show CDR1 as KGHSH and CDR2 as LQKENI. The V and J ends lost 3 bases and 3 bases respectively, with 9 bases between them. This CDR3 is 14 amino acids long. The CDR3: CASSPGGVNQPQHF. In DNA, the CDR3 is TGTGCCAGCTCACCGGGGGGTGTCAATCAGCCCCAGCATTTT. The variable domain in full, completed from reference TRBV18 and TRBJ1-5, reads NAGVMQNPRHLVRRRGQEARLRCSPMKGHSHVYWYRQLPEEGLKFMVYLQKENIIDESGMPKERFSAEFPKEGPSILRIQQVVRGDSAAYFCASSPGGVNQPQHFGDGTRLSIL.

V and J are TRBV7-9 and TRBJ2-5; perhaps D is TRBD1 or TRBD2 (6 bases each). CDR3 length: 14 residues. V dropped 5 bases and J dropped 7 bases, with 17 bases sitting between them. CDR1 is SEHNR, CDR2 FQNEAQ, per germline (reference sequence). CDR3 residues: CASSLGGSKGTQYF. Here the CDR3 DNA reads TGTGCCAGCAGCCTCGGGGGCTCCAAGGGGACCCAGTACTTC.

The V gene is TRBV6-5, the J gene TRBJ2-7; 9 positions agree with TRBD1. The ends lost 0 bases at V and 7 bases at J; junction bases unmatched: 7. The CDR3 extends over 15 amino acids. CDR1 and CDR2 from the germline V gene are MNHEY and SVGAGI. The CDR3 is CASSYSGTGRREQYF. DNA of the CDR3: TGTGCCAGCAGTTACTCCGGGACAGGGCGGCGAGAGCAGTACTTC.

V usage is TRBV7-2 and J usage is TRBJ1-6; D gene unclear. Germline V CDR1 and CDR2: SGHTA, FQGNSA. The CDR3 is made up of 13 amino acids. V lost 3 bases and J lost 6, with 6 bases in between. Here the CDR3 reads CASSFLSNSPLHF. CDR3 sequence (DNA): TGTGCCAGCAGCTTTCTATCTAATTCACCCCTCCACTTT.

The J gene is TRBJ1-6, the V gene TRBV25-1; possible D gene TRBD1, 5 bases. The CDR3 is 13 amino acids. V was clipped by 7 bases and J by 9 bases, with 13 bases between them. Germline loops: CDR1 MGHDK, CDR2 SYGVNS. The CDR3 sequence: CASNQGRGSPLHF. CDR3 sequence (DNA): TGTGCCAGCAATCAGGGCCGGGGTTCACCCCTCCACTTT. Full variable domain (missing parts from reference TRBV25-1 and TRBJ1-6): EADIYQTPRYLVIGTGKKITLECSQTMGHDKMYWYQQDPGMELHLIHYSYGVNSTEKGDLSSESTVSRIRTEHFPLTLESARPSHTSQYLCASNQGRGSPLHFGNGTRLTVT.

This clone was picked up a small number of times. The rearrangement joins TRBV4-2 to TRBJ2-5; D is ambiguous. Germline loops: CDR1 LGHNA, CDR2 YNFKEQ. CDR3 length: 15 amino acids. Trimming took off 4 bases at V and 0 bases at J, with 12 bases between the two ends. The CDR3 bases are TGTGCCAGCAGCCGGAGCCAACGCAACCAAGAGACCCAGTACTTC. The encoded protein is CASSRSQRNQETQYF.

The chain uses TRBV19 and TRBJ1-6; 10 nucleotides line up with TRBD1. The CDR3 length is 14 residues. CDR1 and CDR2 (germline): LNHDA, SQIVND (reference sequence). The junction had 4 bases not matched to a gene; V was cut back by 7 bases and J by 7 bases. The CDR3 coding sequence is TGTGCCAGTAAACCGGGACAGGGGAATTCACCCCTCCACTTT. This encodes CASKPGQGNSPLHF.

V usage is TRBV30 and J usage is TRBJ2-7, with D perhaps matching TRBD2 (6 bases). V was shortened by 7 bases and J by 1 base, with 17 bases between the two germline ends. CDR3 length: 14 residues. CDR1 and CDR2 (germline): GTSNPN, SVGIG (reference sequence). The CDR3 loop is CALKTGVKSYEQYF. The DNA for the CDR3 is TGTGCCTTAAAGACGGGAGTCAAATCCTACGAGCAGTACTTC. The complete variable domain, with remaining parts taken from reference TRBV30 and TRBJ2-7, reads SQTIHQWPATLVQPVGSPLSLECTVEGTSNPNLYWYRQAAGRGLQLLFYSVGIGQISSEVPQNLSASRPQDRQFILSSKKLLLSDSGFYLCALKTGVKSYEQYFGPGTRLTVT.